The sequence of this T cell receptor beta chain was determined in a study of identical twins. The study, taken as a whole, reports: Compared with unrelated sharing, twin-shared out-of-frame alpha sequences had more low-probability sequences. In beta out-of-frame sequences, the excess sharing between twins was weaker. Cross-sectional statistical analysis, not tracking of the same donors, underpinned the conclusions.

Germline V gives CDR1 SNHLY, CDR2 FYNNEI. With 6 bases removed from V and 0 bases from J, the gap between germline ends came to 17 bases. The CDR3 has 17 residues. This clonotype was counted a few times. Its matching antigen is unknown. One entry per CDR3 protein, called by TCRdb with MiXCR from the 5' RACE reads. The sample has under 300,000 distinct CDR3 sequences; over 11% are singletons. Sequencing was performed on memory (CD45RO+) T cells sorted from blood. This chain links TRBV2 with TRBJ1-4, with D hard to call. The sequence came from a woman between 18 and 29 years old in good health. The CDR3 DNA sequence: TGTGCCAGCAGGGAAAGGGAGGGCCCAGCAACTAATGAAAAACTGTTTTTT. Its translation is CASREREGPATNEKLFF.